This section outlines one T cell receptor beta chain sequence together with its context. The antigen remains unidentified. The data belong to a study of T cell responses to AZD1222 COVID-19 vaccine. Overall study context: Combined were second doses at about 4 or about 12 weeks.

Generated by immunoSEQ multiplex PCR, the TCRdb table keeps only in-frame clones and is missing some. Among some 70,000 clones listed, 75% to 85% were seen once. V gave up 3 bases and J gave up 0 bases; unmatched junction bases: 2. The germline CDR1 and CDR2 sequences are MNHEY and SMNVEV (reference sequence). The CDR3 spans 14 residues. Study-wide findings and caveats: White British donors predominated, females outnumbered males, and clonal diversity was possibly underestimated. Just a handful of AZD1222 recipients tested seropositive at baseline. Following two doses of AZD1222, Spike-specific TCR breadth and depth rose.

The clonotype comes from an adult in good health. Material: peripheral blood, obtained on day 0 of AZD1222 vaccination. The rearrangement joins TRBV27 to TRBJ2-7; 7 bases line up with TRBD1. The DNA of the CDR3 is TGTGCCAGCAGTTTGGGACAGAGCTCCTACGAGCAGTACTTC. This sequence encodes CASSLGQSSYEQYF.